This T cell receptor (beta chain) was obtained from a study of early T cells in non-severe SARS-CoV-2 infection. Study overall: Chains from this unsorted whole-blood bulk RNA could not be paired. Study observations and caveats: Comparison of clonotypes with VDJdb favored anti-spike CD8 responses while missing private and CD4 specificities.

Unique molecular identifier tags were affixed to discrete cDNA molecules. One entry per CDR3 protein results from TCRdb running MiXCR on the 5' RACE reads. Here the sample spans roughly 76,000 distinct CDR3 sequences, 9% to 15% being singletons. This clonotype was recorded a few times. Antigen specificity is unknown. After removal of 5 bases from V and 4 bases from J, the junction contained 11 bases not matched to a gene. This CDR3 comprises 16 residues. Sequencing input: whole blood. The V call is TRBV12-3 or TRBV12-4, the J call TRBJ1-5; 7 bases line up with TRBD1. The TCR comes from an adult who was a healthcare worker with PCR-confirmed SARS-CoV-2 infection or an uninfected control (not recorded which). The CDR3: CASSPTHRGLNQPQHF. DNA for the CDR3: TGTGCCAGCAGTCCGACTCACAGGGGCCTGAATCAGCCCCAGCATTTT.